These 22 T cell receptor beta chains were sequenced from one sample in a study of shared clonotypes between healthy human individuals. Assay used: immunoSEQ multiplex PCR; TCRdb lists only in-frame clones, some missing. The top ten clones hold around a tenth of a sample with approximately 350,000 clones, around two thirds of them seen once. Sequencing was done on a sample of memory CD4+ T cells sorted from blood. Subset: CD45RA-negative fraction. The receptors originated from a man aged 25-40 years in good health.

CDR3 region: CASSLELRGSISYEQYF. CDR3 nucleotide sequence: TGTGCCAGCAGCCTAGAACTGAGAGGATCCATCTCCTACGAGCAGTACTTC. The chain links TRBV7-9 to TRBJ2-7; the D is unclear. CDR3 size: 17 residues. The ends were cut back, 5 bases at V and 0 bases at J, with 20 bases in the middle. From germline, CDR1 is SEHNR and CDR2 FQNEAQ (reference sequence). Full variable domain (rest looked up from reference TRBV7-9 and TRBJ2-7): DTGVSQNPRHKITKRGQNVTFRCDPISEHNRLYWYRQTLGQGPEFLTYFQNEAQLEKSRLLSDRFSAERPKGSFSTLEIQRTEQGDSAMYLCASSLELRGSISYEQYFGPGTRLTVT.

J is TRBJ2-7 and V is TRBV7-9, with 11 positions matching TRBD2. The V gene end was trimmed by 5 bases and the J gene end by 6 bases; junction bases not matched to a gene: 9. The CDR3 runs to 15 residues. The germline CDR1 and CDR2 sequences are SEHNR and FQNEAQ (reference sequence). The CDR3, as DNA: TGTGCCAGCAGCCCACTAGCGGGAGAGGACCGCGAGCAGTACTTC. Residues: CASSPLAGEDREQYF.

The gene calls are TRBV18 and TRBJ1-4, with a tentative D call TRBD1 (5 bases). Trimming removed 4 bases at V and 6 bases at J, with 9 bases between. CDR1 is KGHSH, CDR2 LQKENI, per germline. This CDR3 comprises 13 residues. In nucleotides, the CDR3 is TGTGCCAGCTCACAGGGGACGGATGAAAAACTGTTTTTT. It codes for CASSQGTDEKLFF.

This clone was seen a handful of times. The chain links TRBV4-3 to TRBJ1-2; 10 nucleotides line up with TRBD1. The CDR3 loop spans 15 amino acids. CDR1 is LGHNA and CDR2 is YSLEER in the germline V gene. With 4 bases clipped from V and 6 bases from J, the junction kept 8 bases outside the gene matches. The CDR3 sequence is CASSRGAGTGDGYTF. CDR3 nucleotide sequence: TGCGCCAGCAGCCGAGGAGCCGGGACAGGGGATGGCTACACCTTC.

This clone was observed a handful of times. The V gene is TRBV10-2, the J gene TRBJ2-7; 7 nucleotides agree with TRBD1. Germline trimming cut 2 bases from V and 2 bases from J; bases unmatched to any gene: 6. Germline-derived CDR1 and CDR2 are WSHSY and SAAADI. CDR3 length: 15 amino acids. CDR3 sequence reads: CASSEPRQGAYEQYF. In DNA form, the CDR3 reads TGCGCCAGCAGTGAGCCCAGACAGGGAGCCTACGAGCAGTACTTC.

V and J are TRBV6-6 and TRBJ1-5, with D possibly TRBD1 on 6 matching bases. The CDR3 extends over 13 amino acids. The V end was cut by 6 bases, the J end by 7 bases, with 13 bases between. Germline V gives CDR1 MNHNY, CDR2 SVGAGI (reference sequence). CDR3 sequence: CASSDYRDQPQHF. The CDR3 bases are TGTGCCAGCAGCGATTACAGGGACCAGCCCCAGCATTTT.

The chain links TRBV29-1 to TRBJ2-5, with 9 bases fitting TRBD1. Germline lookup yields CDR1 SQVTM and CDR2 ANQGSEA. The CDR3 length is 14 residues. V was pared by 5 bases and J by 5 bases, with 9 bases of the junction left unmatched. CDR3 amino acids: CSVNRQGVGETQYF. CDR3 in DNA: TGCAGCGTTAATCGACAGGGGGTTGGGGAGACCCAGTACTTC.

V usage is TRBV18 and J usage is TRBJ1-2, with D tentatively TRBD1 (6 bases). The germline V gene encodes CDR1 KGHSH and CDR2 LQKENI. There are 14 residues in the CDR3. The V end lost 3 bases, the J end lost 4 bases, and 12 bases lay between the germline ends. CDR3: CASSPQGSLYGYTF. CDR3 DNA sequence: TGTGCCAGCTCACCGCAGGGGTCACTCTATGGCTACACCTTC. Together with reference TRBV18 and TRBJ1-2, the CDR3 gives the full variable domain: NAGVMQNPRHLVRRRGQEARLRCSPMKGHSHVYWYRQLPEEGLKFMVYLQKENIIDESGMPKERFSAEFPKEGPSILRIQQVVRGDSAAYFCASSPQGSLYGYTFGSGTRLTVV.

The chain carries TRBV7-9 and TRBJ2-6, with D perhaps being TRBD1 or TRBD2 (5 bases each). Germline CDR1 and CDR2: SEHNR and FQNEAQ (reference sequence). Trimming pared 0 bases from V and 2 bases from J, leaving 5 bases between. This CDR3 has 15 amino acids. In nucleotides, the CDR3 is TGTGCCAGCAGCTTAGCGGGGGCTGGGGCCAACGTCCTGACTTTC. Translation gives CASSLAGAGANVLTF.

The chain employs TRBV19 and TRBJ2-1, with TRBD1 as a possible D gene (6 bases). This CDR3 is built from 12 residues. Trimming removed 10 bases from V and 8 bases from J, with 15 bases in between. CDR1 is LNHDA, CDR2 SQIVND, per germline (reference sequence). The CDR3 reads CATSRQAYEQFF. Written as DNA, the CDR3 is TGTGCCACCTCCCGACAGGCCTATGAGCAGTTCTTC.

The CDR3 loop is CASSQGGTIAKNIQYF. The CDR3 bases are TGTGCCAGCAGCCAAGGTGGAACCATAGCCAAAAACATTCAGTACTTC. V gene TRBV14 combines with J gene TRBJ2-4; D uncertain. The CDR3 extends over 16 amino acids. The V gene lost 1 base and the J gene lost 0 bases, with 10 bases spanning the gap. In germline, CDR1 is SGHDN, CDR2 FVKESK.

V and J are TRBV2 and TRBJ2-1; 9 nucleotides agree with TRBD1. The germline gives CDR1 SNHLY, CDR2 FYNNEI. This CDR3 has 12 amino acids. V shed 7 bases, J shed 14 bases, and the junction held 9 bases outside the gene matches. DNA for the CDR3: TGTGCCAGCATGGGACAGGGTGGTCTTAAGTTCTTC. Translation: CASMGQGGLKFF.

The gene calls are TRBV10-3 and TRBJ2-5; 12 positions match TRBD2. The junction had 8 bases not matched to a gene; V was cut back by 8 bases and J by 4 bases. Germline values: CDR1 ENHRY, CDR2 SYGVKD. This CDR3 contains 15 residues. In DNA form, the CDR3 reads TGTGCCATCGGGAGACTAGCGGGAGACGTAGAGACCCAGTACTTC. Translation gives CAIGRLAGDVETQYF.

This clone appeared once. The chain carries TRBV7-2 and TRBJ2-1; D is unclear. CDR3 length: 15 amino acids. The V and J ends lost 4 bases and 8 bases respectively, with 18 bases between them. CDR1 SGHTA and CDR2 FQGNSA come from the germline V gene. The CDR3 protein is CASSSTTYKLDEQFF. Written as DNA, the CDR3 is TGTGCCAGCAGCTCCACTACATACAAACTGGATGAGCAGTTCTTC.

Ten or more counts support this clone. The V call is TRBV15, the J call TRBJ2-5, with 10 bases aligning to TRBD2. With 1 base clipped from V and 4 bases from J, the junction kept 9 bases outside the gene matches. Germline values: CDR1 LNHNV, CDR2 YYDKDF (reference sequence). The CDR3 has 17 residues. DNA of the CDR3: TGTGCCACCAGCAGAGTTGAGTCTAGCGGGAGCGGAGAGACCCAGTACTTC. This encodes CATSRVESSGSGETQYF.

The V and J genes are TRBV12-2 and TRBJ1-1; the tabulated D call, TRBD1, remains unverified against the DNA. TRBV12-2 is a pseudogene segment. The CDR3 contains 17 residues. CDR3 bases: TGTGCAAGTCGCTCGTACAGGGCCTGTGGGGCGGACACTGAAGCTTTCTTT. This translates into CASRSYRACGADTEAFF.

The rearrangement uses TRBV28 and TRBJ2-7; TRBD2 agrees at 7 bases. The CDR3 contains 12 residues. The V segment lost 3 bases and the J segment 12 bases; nucleotides outside the gene matches: 8. Per germline, CDR1 MDHEN and CDR2 SYDVKM. The CDR3 reads CASSFSSGHPYF. Here the CDR3 DNA reads TGTGCCAGCAGTTTTTCTAGCGGCCACCCGTACTTC.

The chain has TRBV7-2 and TRBJ1-4; D remains unclear. V lost 2 bases, J lost 0 bases, and 13 bases lay in between. Per the germline V gene, CDR1 is SGHTA and CDR2 is FQGNSA. This CDR3 region has 17 residues. CDR3 in amino acids: CASSLNKGSATNEKLFF. The CDR3 DNA is TGTGCCAGCAGCTTAAATAAGGGCTCGGCAACTAATGAAAAACTGTTTTTT.

The chain couples TRBV5-1 to TRBJ1-4, with 9 positions matching TRBD1. CDR1 and CDR2 (germline): SGHRS, YFSETQ. V shed 6 bases, J shed 4 bases, and the junction held 4 bases outside the gene matches. This CDR3 has 14 residues. Written as DNA, the CDR3 is TGCGCCAGCACCTGGGGACAGGGTAATGAAAAACTGTTTTTT. It specifies CASTWGQGNEKLFF.

The chain carries TRBV7-6 and TRBJ1-1; 7 positions match TRBD1. The V gene's germline CDR1 is SGHVS and CDR2 FNYEAQ. This CDR3 comprises 14 residues. The trim removed 4 bases at V and 6 bases at J, leaving 8 bases unmatched. CDR3 DNA sequence: TGTGCCAGCAGCTCCCAGGGGGGGATCGCTGAAGCTTTCTTT. It codes for CASSSQGGIAEAFF. The entire variable domain, with the rest obtained from reference TRBV7-6 and TRBJ1-1, is as follows: GAGVSQSPRYKVTKRGQDVALRCDPISGHVSLYWYRQALGQGPEFLTYFNYEAQQDKSGLPNDRFSAERPEGSISTLTIQRTEQRDSAMYRCASSSQGGIAEAFFGQGTRLTVV.

The chain joins TRBV4-2 to TRBJ2-7; 10 positions agree with TRBD2. Germline values: CDR1 LGHNA, CDR2 YNFKEQ. This CDR3 is built from 15 residues. The ends lost 0 bases at V and 4 bases at J; junction bases unmatched: 3. CDR3 coding DNA: TGTGCCAGCAGCCAAGAGCTAGCGGGAGTGTACGAGCAGTACTTC. It translates to CASSQELAGVYEQYF.

The V and J genes are TRBV6-6 and TRBJ1-2; D gene unclear. The CDR3 is made up of 13 amino acids. The V end lost 0 bases, the J end lost 6 bases, and 8 bases lay between the germline ends. Germline-derived CDR1 and CDR2 are MNHNY and SVGAGI (reference sequence). In DNA form, the CDR3 reads TGTGCCAGCAGTTACTCGAACGGGAATGGCTACACCTTC. Translation gives CASSYSNGNGYTF.